This entry lists 6 T cell receptor beta chains sequenced from one sample in a study of Graves' ophthalmopathy and Graves' hyperthyroidism. Using RNA transcripts, the TCR beta CDR3 regions were amplified. HTBI primers were used in a first-round RT-PCR, which preceded a second-round multiplex PCR. One entry per CDR3 protein, called by TCRdb with MiXCR from the multiplex PCR reads. The sample holds about 230,000 distinct CDR3 sequences; about 47% are singletons and the top ten take more than 45%. The sequenced material came from peripheral blood. Source of these receptors: an adult man with Graves' ophthalmopathy.

The chain is built from TRBV7-9 and TRBJ2-7, with D perhaps matching TRBD2 (5 bases). This CDR3 spans 18 amino acids. The V gene's germline CDR1 is SEHNR and CDR2 FQNEAQ (reference sequence). Trimming removed 3 bases at V and 2 bases at J, with 23 bases between. CDR3 protein: CASSLDSSVRTDTYEQYF. The DNA for the CDR3 is TGTGCCAGCAGCTTGGACTCGAGTGTGAGGACTGACACCTACGAGCAGTACTTC.

With respect to this clonotype: The germline gene is not matched at one end of the junction; a read error may be the cause. The genes are TRBV7-7 and TRBJ2-7, with 8 bases aligning to TRBD2. Germline assignment: CDR1 SSHAT and CDR2 FNYEAQ (reference sequence). There are 15 residues in the CDR3. This chain's CDR3 is CASSFKAGGQFEQYF. The DNA for the CDR3 is TGTGCTAGCAGCTTTAAGGCGGGAGGCCAATTCGAGCAGTACTTC.

This rearrangement joins TRBV7-3 to TRBJ2-5, with 8 nucleotides matching TRBD2. Germline CDR1 reads SGHTA; CDR2 reads FQGTGA. This CDR3 has 17 amino acids. With 0 bases clipped from V and 5 bases from J, the junction kept 11 bases outside the gene matches. CDR3 region: CASSLTRARREAETQYF. The CDR3 bases are TGTGCCAGCAGCTTAACGCGGGCTCGGCGGGAGGCGGAGACCCAGTACTTC.

This clonotype was detected once. The V and J genes are TRBV7-4 and TRBJ1-2; 7 bases line up with TRBD1. Germline V gives CDR1 SGHVT, CDR2 SQSDAQ. The V segment lost 5 bases and the J segment 7 bases; nucleotides outside the gene matches: 10. The CDR3 is made up of 14 amino acids. The chain's CDR3 is CASSPPGGGLGYTF. The CDR3 DNA reads as TGTGCCAGCAGCCCTCCAGGGGGGGGTCTTGGCTACACCTTC.

This chain joins TRBV4-1 and TRBJ1-2, with D maybe TRBD1 (5 bases). Trimming shortened V by 4 bases and J by 0 bases, and 18 bases separated the two germline ends. The CDR3 loop spans 17 amino acids. From germline, CDR1 is MGHRA and CDR2 YSYEKL. Written as DNA, the CDR3 is TGCGCCAGCAGCCCCATACTTCGGGGGTCAGCTAACTATGGCTACACCTTC. The encoded protein is CASSPILRGSANYGYTF.

In its sample, this clonotype was seen a few times. The chain couples TRBV2 to TRBJ1-6; D might be TRBD1 (5 bases). The CDR3 is 16 amino acids. V gave up 3 bases and J gave up 5 bases, with 14 bases separating them. CDR1 and CDR2 (germline): SNHLY, FYNNEI. DNA of the CDR3: TGTGCCAGCAGTGATGTGGGGACGGTGGATAATTCACCCCTCCACTTT. Translating it yields CASSDVGTVDNSPLHF.